These 23 T cell receptor beta chains originate from one sample sequenced in a study of OX40 agonist ivuxolimab in advanced cancers. TCRdb's table, derived via immunoSEQ multiplex PCR, lists solely in-frame clones and lacks some. The data show 50,000 to 80,000 clones, more than 85% seen once. The sequencing used CD4+ or CD8+ T cells sorted from blood, collected in a trial of the OX40 agonist ivuxolimab. The source is an adult with an advanced solid tumor such as melanoma, head and neck, liver or kidney cancer.

CDR3 sequence reads: CASSLDRVYEQYF. The CDR3 DNA is TGTGCCAGCAGCTTAGATCGGGTTTACGAGCAGTACTTC. V is TRBV11-2 and J is TRBJ2-7, with D uncertain. The CDR3 extends over 13 amino acids. V lost 0 bases, J lost 4 bases, and 7 bases lay in between. Germline lookup yields CDR1 SGHAT and CDR2 FQNNGV.

Regarding this clone: One junction end does not reproduce the germline sequence, and a read error may be involved. The rearrangement joins TRBV18 to TRBJ1-1, with unresolved D. Germline values: CDR1 KGHSH, CDR2 LQKENI. This CDR3 comprises 13 residues. CDR3 sequence: CASSPPPPTEAFF. The CDR3 nucleotides are TGTGCCAGCTCTCCACCTCCCCCCACTGAAGCTTTCTTT.

This chain connects TRBV18 to TRBJ2-3; D call uncertain. The length of the CDR3 is 14 residues. The germline V and J ends were trimmed by 3 bases and 2 bases, with 9 bases remaining between them. The germline V gene has CDR1 KGHSH and CDR2 LQKENI. As DNA, the CDR3 is TGTGCCAGCTCACCGGCGTGGGTCACAGATACGCAGTATTTT. This translates into CASSPAWVTDTQYF.

The chain joins TRBV5-4 to TRBJ2-3; no definite D call. Trimming took off 7 bases at V and 1 base at J, with 13 bases between the two ends. Germline loops: CDR1 SGHNT, CDR2 YYREEE (reference sequence). The CDR3 runs 14 residues. The CDR3 DNA reads TGTGCCAGCGGTCAAAGCGACCGCACAGATACGCAGTATTTT. It is translated as CASGQSDRTDTQYF.

The chain's CDR3 is CAWKAGWGVNTEAFF. The CDR3 nucleotides are TGTGCCTGGAAGGCTGGGTGGGGGGTAAACACTGAAGCTTTCTTT. The V call is TRBV30, the J call TRBJ1-1; D perhaps matches TRBD1 (5 bases). Germline V gene lookup returns CDR1 GTSNPN and CDR2 SVGIG (reference sequence). Deletions cut 4 bases from V and 2 bases from J, with 17 bases between. This CDR3 has 15 residues.

Concerning this clone: Other DNA sequences in the same sample also yield this CDR3. The chain has TRBV2 and TRBJ1-1; 10 bases fit TRBD1. J gave up 1 base and V 4 bases, and 0 bases lay outside the gene matches. The CDR3 runs 14 residues. Germline-derived CDR1 and CDR2 are SNHLY and FYNNEI. CDR3 sequence (DNA): TGTGCCAGCAGTGGGACAGGGGGGAACACTGAAGCTTTCTTT. Its translation is CASSGTGGNTEAFF.

Of note for this clone: One junction end disagrees with the germline gene, perhaps due to a read error. V usage is TRBV5-4 and J usage is TRBJ2-1, with 7 nucleotides matching TRBD1. The CDR3 contains 13 residues. Per the germline V gene, CDR1 is SGHNT and CDR2 is YYREEE (reference sequence). CDR3 bases: TGTGCCAGCAGCTTGGCCCCAGGGGGTAGGGCGGTCTTC. This sequence encodes CASSLAPGGRAVF.

The chain's CDR3 is CAWSVQQGAPYNSPLHF. The CDR3 DNA reads as TGTGCCTGGAGTGTACAGCAGGGGGCACCCTATAATTCACCCCTCCACTTT. The chain has TRBV30 and TRBJ1-6; 8 positions agree with TRBD1. The CDR3 spans 17 residues. Per the germline V gene, CDR1 is GTSNPN and CDR2 is SVGIG (reference sequence). The V and J ends lost 0 bases and 2 bases, in that order; junction bases with no gene match: 6.

The V and J genes are TRBV19 and TRBJ1-2, with D maybe TRBD1 (5 bases). Germline loops: CDR1 LNHDA, CDR2 SQIVND (reference sequence). V was shortened by 5 bases and J by 3 bases, with 7 bases between the two germline ends. This CDR3 comprises 12 residues. Here the CDR3 reads CASSSRDYGYTF. In DNA, the CDR3 is TGTGCCAGTAGTTCCAGGGACTATGGCTACACCTTC.

The rearrangement joins TRBV7-9 to TRBJ2-1, with TRBD1 as a possible D gene (6 bases). The CDR3 covers 16 residues. The germline V gene has CDR1 SEHNR and CDR2 FQNEAQ (reference sequence). Trimming removed 4 bases at V and 8 bases at J, with 21 bases between. The CDR3 nucleotides read TGTGCCAGCAGCTGGGGTGGGGGCATAGAAGGTCATGAGCAGTTCTTC. This gives the protein CASSWGGGIEGHEQFF.

The V gene is TRBV19, the J gene TRBJ2-5; 11 bases align to TRBD1. Germline CDR1 is LNHDA and CDR2 is SQIVND (reference sequence). The CDR3 is made up of 14 amino acids. Trimming cost V 5 bases and J 4 bases; bases outside gene matches: 3. Written as DNA, the CDR3 is TGTGCCAGTAGTGAGGGGACAGGGGGAGAGACCCAGTACTTC. This encodes CASSEGTGGETQYF.

This clone was seen only once. The J gene is TRBJ2-1, the V gene TRBV7-8, with TRBD1 matching 7 bases. J was trimmed by 4 bases and V by 1 base; bases with no gene match: 4. The CDR3 runs 15 residues. From germline, CDR1 is SGHVS and CDR2 FQNEAQ. In DNA form, the CDR3 reads TGTGCCAGCAGCTTAGAGGGGGCGGGTTACAATGAGCAGTTCTTC. It translates to CASSLEGAGYNEQFF.

In this sample, this clone turned up a few times. In the same sample, other DNA sequences code for this CDR3. The rearrangement uses TRBV5-4 and TRBJ2-5; D unresolved. V was clipped by 2 bases and J by 4 bases, with 6 bases between them. The CDR3 is 12 amino acids. The germline V gene encodes CDR1 SGHNT and CDR2 YYREEE (reference sequence). The CDR3 coding sequence is TGTGCCAGCAGCTTACTGACAGAGACCCAGTACTTC. Residues: CASSLLTETQYF.

The genes are TRBV4-3 and TRBJ2-3; 7 bases agree with TRBD1. Losses at the gene ends were 4 bases for V and 8 bases for J; bases not matched to a gene: 9. The CDR3 extends over 14 amino acids. CDR1 is LGHNA, CDR2 YSLEER, per germline. The CDR3 reads CASSRGRGSGTQYF. The CDR3 DNA sequence: TGCGCCAGCAGCCGTGGCAGGGGGAGCGGTACGCAGTATTTT.

The chain uses TRBV28 and TRBJ1-5; 9 bases are shared with TRBD1. The length of the CDR3 is 19 residues. Germline CDR1 is MDHEN and CDR2 is SYDVKM. The junction had 14 bases not matched to a gene; V was cut back by 3 bases and J by 2 bases. CDR3 nucleotide sequence: TGTGCCAGCAGTTTTCCCGGAACAGGGGGCTTTCTAGGCAATCAGCCCCAGCATTTT. It translates to CASSFPGTGGFLGNQPQHF. The full variable domain, rest sourced from reference TRBV28 and TRBJ1-5, is DVKVTQSSRYLVKRTGEKVFLECVQDMDHENMFWYRQDPGLGLRLIYFSYDVKMKEKGDIPEGYSVSREKKERFSLILESASTNQTSMYLCASSFPGTGGFLGNQPQHFGDGTRLSIL.

The V and J genes are TRBV29-1 and TRBJ1-2; D gene unclear. CDR3 length: 9 residues. Germline V gene data show CDR1 as SQVTM and CDR2 as ANQGSEA. V was trimmed by 7 bases and J by 6 bases, leaving 6 bases between them. CDR3 DNA sequence: TGCAGCGGTGACGATGGCTACACCTTC. Residues: CSGDDGYTF.

The chain combines TRBV27 with TRBJ1-2; TRBD1 aligns across 9 bases. This CDR3 has 16 amino acids. CDR1 is MNHEY, CDR2 SMNVEV, per germline (reference sequence). After removal of 0 bases from V and 7 bases from J, the junction contained 9 bases not matched to a gene. In DNA, the CDR3 is TGTGCCAGCAGTTTATCAAGGGGACAGGGTGCAGCTGGCTACACCTTC. Its translation: CASSLSRGQGAAGYTF.

This clone has just one count. V is TRBV28 and J is TRBJ2-5, with 8 bases identical to TRBD2. V was pared by 1 base and J by 3 bases, with 7 bases of the junction left unmatched. In germline, CDR1 is MDHEN, CDR2 SYDVKM. This CDR3 has 16 amino acids. As DNA, the CDR3 is TGTGCCAGCAGTTTATCCAGCGGGAGTGCGGAAGAGACCCAGTACTTC. Residues: CASSLSSGSAEETQYF.

The V and J genes are TRBV5-1 and TRBJ2-1, with 9 bases that match TRBD2. V trimming: 0 bases; J trimming: 2 bases; junction bases outside the gene matches: 6. The CDR3 sequence is 17 residues long. Germline CDR1 reads SGHRS; CDR2 reads YFSETQ. CDR3 bases: TGCGCCAGCAGCTTGGCTAATAGCGGGAGAACCTACAATGAGCAGTTCTTC. It codes for CASSLANSGRTYNEQFF. The whole variable domain, remainder taken from reference TRBV5-1 and TRBJ2-1, is KAGVTQTPRYLIKTRGQQVTLSCSPISGHRSVSWYQQTPGQGLQFLFEYFSETQRNKGNFPGRFSGRQFSNSRSEMNVSTLELGDSALYLCASSLANSGRTYNEQFFGPGTRLTVL.

The CDR3 loop is CSVVKTQYF. The CDR3 DNA sequence: TGCAGCGTAGTCAAGACCCAGTACTTC. This chain connects TRBV20-1 to TRBJ2-5, with D hard to call. CDR3 length: 9 residues. Per germline, CDR1 DFQATT and CDR2 SNEGSKA (reference sequence).

The chain joins TRBV9 to TRBJ2-5; possibly TRBD1 or TRBD2 for D (5 bases each). This CDR3 has 14 amino acids. The ends were cut back, 4 bases at V and 1 base at J, with 11 bases in the middle. CDR1 is SGDLS, CDR2 YYNGEE, per germline. CDR3 amino acids: CASSSRDPQETQYF. The CDR3 coding sequence is TGTGCCAGCAGCTCCCGGGACCCCCAAGAGACCCAGTACTTC.

The chain couples TRBV28 to TRBJ2-7; 9 bases match TRBD1. The CDR3 has 14 amino acids. CDR1 MDHEN and CDR2 SYDVKM come from the germline V gene. V was clipped by 4 bases and J by 4 bases; unmatched bases: 5. CDR3 DNA: TGTGCCAGCAGTTCGACGACAGGGGGTTACGAGCAGTACTTC. This codes for CASSSTTGGYEQYF.

The rearrangement links TRBV7-2 to TRBJ2-7, with 10 bases that match TRBD1. Germline CDR1 reads SGHTA; CDR2 reads FQGNSA. The V and J ends lost 4 bases and 3 bases, in that order; junction bases with no gene match: 12. The CDR3 spans 17 residues. The chain's CDR3 is CASSSPIPGQGFYEQYF. The CDR3 DNA reads as TGTGCCAGCAGCTCTCCCATACCGGGACAGGGGTTCTACGAGCAGTACTTC. Full variable domain (outside the CDR3, taken from reference TRBV7-2 and TRBJ2-7): GAGVSQSPSNKVTEKGKDVELRCDPISGHTALYWYRQSLGQGLEFLIYFQGNSAPDKSGLPSDRFSAERTGGSVSTLTIQRTQQEDSAVYLCASSSPIPGQGFYEQYFGPGTRLTVT.